A single T cell receptor beta chain is shown here with its context. As yet, its antigen is unknown. At one end the junction does not follow the germline gene, possibly because of a read error. The entry originates in a study of cytotoxic CD8 clonotypes in ibrutinib-treated CLL. The study's findings and limits: Clonality increased at ibrutinib response, then returned toward baseline at progression. Under therapy, public clonotypes either contracted or stayed stable, and they were uncommon.

Germline V CDR1 and CDR2: MNHEY, SMNVEV (reference sequence). The CDR3 is 15 amino acids. The method was immunoSEQ multiplex PCR; TCRdb's version includes in-frame clones alone and lacks a portion of them. The sample lists around 300,000 clones, about 77% occurring once. This rearrangement joins TRBV27 to TRBJ2-1; D ambiguous. The sample in question was PBMCs, obtained before ibrutinib treatment. This TCR was recovered from a human donor with chronic lymphocytic leukemia. The CDR3 DNA follows: TGTGCCAGCAGCAGTGTGTGGGGTAACGGCGGAGAAAGGGTCTTC. This sequence encodes CASSSVWGNGGERVF.